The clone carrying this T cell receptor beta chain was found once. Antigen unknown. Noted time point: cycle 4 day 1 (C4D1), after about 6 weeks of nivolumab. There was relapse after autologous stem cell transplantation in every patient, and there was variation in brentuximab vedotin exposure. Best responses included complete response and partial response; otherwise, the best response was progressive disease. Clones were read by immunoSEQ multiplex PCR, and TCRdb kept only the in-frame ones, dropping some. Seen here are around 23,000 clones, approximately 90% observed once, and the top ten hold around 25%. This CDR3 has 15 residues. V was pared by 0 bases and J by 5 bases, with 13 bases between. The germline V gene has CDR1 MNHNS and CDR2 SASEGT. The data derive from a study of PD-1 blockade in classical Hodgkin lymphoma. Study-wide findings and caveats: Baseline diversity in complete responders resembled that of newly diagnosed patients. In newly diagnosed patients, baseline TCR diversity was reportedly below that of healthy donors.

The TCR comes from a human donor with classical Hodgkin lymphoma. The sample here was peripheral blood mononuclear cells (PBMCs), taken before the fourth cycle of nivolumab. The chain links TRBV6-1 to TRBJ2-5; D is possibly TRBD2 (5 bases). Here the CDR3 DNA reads TGTGCCAGCAGTGAAGCGCGAGGGAATTGGGAGACCCAGTACTTC. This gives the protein CASSEARGNWETQYF.